The 26 T cell receptor beta chains listed next were all sequenced from one sample in a study of blood T cell repertoires in COVID-19. Generated by immunoSEQ multiplex PCR, the TCRdb table keeps only in-frame clones and is missing some. There are 130,000 or so clones in the sample; 80% to 90% occur only once, and over 10% lies in the top ten. Sample: peripheral blood. These receptors all come from a human donor in a cohort sampled during active COVID-19.

The CDR3 DNA is TGTGCCAGCACCCTAGGGGGCGTATACAATCAGCCCCAGCATTTT. Amino acid sequence: CASTLGGVYNQPQHF. The gene calls are TRBV2 and TRBJ1-5; 7 positions agree with TRBD1. The CDR3 loop spans 15 amino acids. Germline V gene sequence: CDR1 SNHLY, CDR2 FYNNEI. J was trimmed by 3 bases and V by 7 bases; bases with no gene match: 9.

This sequence joins TRBV25-1 and TRBJ1-5, with 10 bases aligning to TRBD1. Germline assignment: CDR1 MGHDK and CDR2 SYGVNS. The V and J ends lost 8 bases and 4 bases, in that order; junction bases with no gene match: 2. The CDR3 runs 13 residues. The CDR3 region has the DNA TGTGCCAGCGGGACAGGGGAAAATCAGCCCCAGCATTTT. This encodes CASGTGENQPQHF.

The gene calls are TRBV5-4 and TRBJ1-1; D is ambiguous. This CDR3 is 15 amino acids long. V lost 4 bases and J 0 bases, leaving 13 bases between the germline ends. Germline V lookup: CDR1 SGHNT, CDR2 YYREEE (reference sequence). CDR3 in DNA: TGTGCCAGCAGCGGCGCCGGGTCCATGAACACTGAAGCTTTCTTT. Its translation is CASSGAGSMNTEAFF.

V usage is TRBV28 and J usage is TRBJ1-1; D is perhaps TRBD1 (5 bases). The CDR3 length is 14 residues. Trimming cost V 2 bases and J 5 bases, with 12 bases left between them. Germline CDR1 MDHEN, CDR2 SYDVKM. The chain's CDR3 is CASSLRGGRTEAFF. As DNA, the CDR3 is TGTGCCAGCAGTTTACGGGGGGGGAGGACTGAAGCTTTCTTT. Filled out from reference TRBV28 and TRBJ1-1, the complete variable domain reads DVKVTQSSRYLVKRTGEKVFLECVQDMDHENMFWYRQDPGLGLRLIYFSYDVKMKEKGDIPEGYSVSREKKERFSLILESASTNQTSMYLCASSLRGGRTEAFFGQGTRLTVV.

This rearrangement joins TRBV11-2 to TRBJ2-1; D uncertain. Germline CDR1 and CDR2: SGHAT and FQNNGV. This CDR3 contains 13 residues. V lost 3 bases and J 5 bases, leaving 8 bases between the germline ends. The CDR3: CASSFSRNNEQFF. The CDR3 DNA is TGTGCCAGCAGCTTTTCCAGAAACAATGAGCAGTTCTTC.

The chain employs TRBV11-2 and TRBJ2-4; no reliable D call. Germline V lookup: CDR1 SGHAT, CDR2 FQNNGV. Trimming removed 3 bases at V and 0 bases at J, with 9 bases between. This CDR3 has 15 residues. Written as DNA, the CDR3 is TGTGCCAGCAGCTTGGGCCACGTAGCCAAAAACATTCAGTACTTC. Translation: CASSLGHVAKNIQYF.

The V and J genes are TRBV25-1 and TRBJ1-1; 7 bases map to TRBD1. The CDR3 is made up of 13 amino acids. Germline lookup yields CDR1 MGHDK and CDR2 SYGVNS. Trimming cost V 7 bases and J 6 bases; bases outside gene matches: 8. In DNA form, the CDR3 reads TGTGCCAGCAAAGACAGGGCAAAGTCTGAAGCTTTCTTT. Its translation is CASKDRAKSEAFF.

The chain joins TRBV6-5 to TRBJ2-7, with TRBD2 matching over 8 bases. Trimming at V came to 4 bases and at J to 4 bases, leaving 6 bases not matched to a gene. CDR1 is MNHEY, CDR2 SVGAGI, per germline. CDR3 length: 14 residues. This chain's CDR3 is CASSFGRGGYEQYF. The CDR3 DNA reads TGTGCCAGCAGTTTTGGACGGGGGGGGTACGAGCAGTACTTC.

This clone was found many times. This chain joins TRBV7-2 and TRBJ1-2, with 12 bases lining up with TRBD1. The J segment lost 7 bases and the V segment lost 5 bases, leaving 11 bases of the junction unmatched. This CDR3 has 16 amino acids. CDR1 is SGHTA, CDR2 FQGNSA, per germline. Written as DNA, the CDR3 is TGTGCCAGCAGCCAAGGGACAGGGGGCCGCGATGGTGGCTACACCTTC. Its protein is CASSQGTGGRDGGYTF.

The chain recombines TRBV30 with TRBJ1-1; no clear D. V lost 8 bases and J 1 base, leaving 14 bases between the germline ends. Germline V gene data show CDR1 as GTSNPN and CDR2 as SVGIG (reference sequence). The CDR3 totals 13 residues. The CDR3 DNA reads TGTGCCCAATTCGGTAGAACGAACACTGAAGCTTTCTTT. Encoded protein: CAQFGRTNTEAFF.

The rearrangement links TRBV6-4 to TRBJ1-5; 7 nucleotides align to TRBD1. The CDR3 extends over 18 amino acids. Germline V gene lookup returns CDR1 MRHNA and CDR2 SNTAGT. With 8 bases clipped from V and 2 bases from J, the junction kept 18 bases outside the gene matches. CDR3 sequence: CASPVFVQGKNGNQPQHF. CDR3 DNA sequence: TGTGCCAGCCCAGTTTTTGTACAGGGGAAGAACGGCAATCAGCCCCAGCATTTT.

The chain has TRBV30 and TRBJ2-5; 8 bases line up with TRBD2. The trim removed 0 bases at V and 1 base at J, leaving 7 bases unmatched. Per the germline V gene, CDR1 is GTSNPN and CDR2 is SVGIG (reference sequence). This CDR3 has 16 amino acids. The CDR3 region is CAWSVRGGDFQETQYF. DNA for the CDR3: TGTGCCTGGAGTGTCCGGGGGGGGGACTTCCAAGAGACCCAGTACTTC.

The chain is built from TRBV6-5 and TRBJ2-1, with 9 bases identical to TRBD2. Germline loops: CDR1 MNHEY, CDR2 SVGAGI. The V segment lost 5 bases and the J segment 3 bases; nucleotides outside the gene matches: 5. The CDR3 covers 15 residues. The CDR3 region is CASSTLAGSYNEQFF. The CDR3 DNA sequence: TGTGCCAGCAGTACCCTAGCGGGGAGCTACAATGAGCAGTTCTTC.

The rearrangement joins TRBV28 to TRBJ2-1; unclear D gene. The V end was cut by 8 bases, the J end by 3 bases, with 17 bases between. The CDR3 spans 15 residues. Germline-derived CDR1 and CDR2 are MDHEN and SYDVKM. The CDR3 region is CASAKDGGNYNEQFF. DNA for the CDR3: TGTGCCAGCGCTAAAGATGGCGGAAACTACAATGAGCAGTTCTTC.

The rearrangement uses TRBV20-1 and TRBJ1-2; no clear D gene. Germline CDR1 is DFQATT and CDR2 is SNEGSKA (reference sequence). Trimming stripped 4 bases from V and 7 bases from J, with 10 bases between. The CDR3 covers 11 residues. CDR3 amino acids: CSAKFPPGYTF. CDR3 DNA sequence: TGCAGTGCTAAATTTCCTCCTGGCTACACCTTC.

The chain is built from TRBV15 and TRBJ2-1; no definite D call. This CDR3 has 15 residues. V lost 1 base, J lost 9 bases, and 16 bases lay in between. Germline loops: CDR1 LNHNV, CDR2 YYDKDF (reference sequence). The CDR3 is CATSRGGTPLGEQFF. Here the CDR3 DNA reads TGTGCCACCAGCAGAGGCGGAACCCCGCTAGGTGAGCAGTTCTTC.

The gene calls are TRBV12-3 or TRBV12-4 and TRBJ2-2; D ambiguous. The CDR3 has 12 residues. V was pared by 5 bases and J by 6 bases, with 7 bases between. In nucleotides, the CDR3 is TGTGCCAGCAGTCTTGCGTCCGGGGAGCTGTTTTTT. It encodes CASSLASGELFF.

V and J are TRBV24-1 and TRBJ1-1, with 7 bases fitting TRBD1. V shed 4 bases, J shed 5 bases, and the junction held 21 bases outside the gene matches. From germline, CDR1 is KGHDR and CDR2 SFDVKD. The CDR3 is made up of 19 amino acids. The DNA of the CDR3 is TGTGCCACCAGTGACCCTCCCCCGGGACAGTCAAACGAGGGGACTGAAGCTTTCTTT. Its protein product is CATSDPPPGQSNEGTEAFF.

CDR3 loop: CAGSDRGEEKLFF. Here the CDR3 DNA reads TGTGCCGGGTCGGACAGGGGCGAAGAAAAACTGTTTTTT. The chain carries TRBV6-6 and TRBJ1-4; 9 nucleotides line up with TRBD1. The CDR3 loop spans 13 amino acids. Germline CDR1 is MNHNY and CDR2 is SVGAGI (reference sequence). V shed 11 bases, J shed 8 bases, and the junction held 9 bases outside the gene matches.

The chain joins TRBV5-1 to TRBJ2-3; TRBD2 matches 9 bases. The CDR3 length is 19 residues. V dropped 6 bases and J dropped 0; count of bases not matched to a gene: 17. Germline CDR1 reads SGHRS; CDR2 reads YFSETQ. The CDR3 sequence is CASTTFRAGGPPSTDTQYF. The CDR3 DNA is TGCGCCAGCACAACCTTTAGAGCGGGGGGCCCACCTAGCACAGATACGCAGTATTTT.

Only a few counts were recorded for this clone. The chain joins TRBV7-2 to TRBJ2-5, with TRBD2 identical over 10 bases. J lost 3 bases, V lost 2 bases, and 6 bases had no gene match. This CDR3 spans 16 amino acids. The V gene's germline CDR1 is SGHTA and CDR2 FQGNSA. In nucleotides, the CDR3 is TGTGCCAGCAGCTTAACCCTAGCGGGGGCAAAAGAGACCCAGTACTTC. Its protein is CASSLTLAGAKETQYF.

This chain joins TRBV2 and TRBJ2-3; 9 bases are shared with TRBD2. Germline CDR1 SNHLY, CDR2 FYNNEI. Trimming at V came to 4 bases and at J to 14 bases, leaving 7 bases not matched to a gene. This CDR3 has 12 amino acids. The CDR3 DNA reads as TGTGCCAGCAGTGGACTAGCGGAGCCATGGTATTTT. It yields the protein CASSGLAEPWYF. The full variable domain, in which reference TRBV2 and TRBJ2-3 provide the parts outside the CDR3, is EPEVTQTPSHQVTQMGQEVILRCVPISNHLYFYWYRQILGQKVEFLVSFYNNEISEKSEIFDDQFSVERPDGSNFTLKIRSTKLEDSAMYFCASSGLAEPWYFGPGTRLTVL.

The V and J genes are TRBV5-4 and TRBJ1-4; D perhaps matches TRBD1 (6 bases). V was cut by 2 bases and J by 0 bases, with 8 bases left in between. The CDR3 spans 15 residues. CDR1 is SGHNT, CDR2 YYREEE, per germline (reference sequence). The CDR3 region has the DNA TGTGCCAGCAGCTTACAGGGCCCAACTAATGAAAAACTGTTTTTT. This encodes CASSLQGPTNEKLFF.

This clone was counted a few times. The chain combines TRBV24-1 with TRBJ2-5, with 9 bases matching TRBD1. This CDR3 has 15 amino acids. J gave up 2 bases and V 5 bases, and 5 bases lay outside the gene matches. Germline CDR1 and CDR2: KGHDR and SFDVKD. CDR3 bases: TGTGCCACCAGTGCAGACAGGGGGAAGCAAGAGACCCAGTACTTC. Translation gives CATSADRGKQETQYF.

This chain links TRBV27 with TRBJ2-3; 10 bases are shared with TRBD2. From germline, CDR1 is MNHEY and CDR2 SMNVEV (reference sequence). The CDR3 loop spans 14 amino acids. The V and J ends lost 6 bases and 5 bases, in that order; junction bases with no gene match: 5. The CDR3, as DNA: TGTGCCAGCAGGAGCGGGGGGGCCGGAGATACGCAGTATTTT. Translated: CASRSGGAGDTQYF.

This chain connects TRBV25-1 to TRBJ1-2; tentatively, D is TRBD1 (5 bases). V lost 6 bases, J lost 1 base, and 18 bases lay in between. The CDR3 consists of 16 residues. Germline values: CDR1 MGHDK, CDR2 SYGVNS. This chain's CDR3 is CASSPGGERGNYGYTF. The CDR3 region has the DNA TGTGCCAGCAGCCCGGGGGGGGAAAGGGGTAACTATGGCTACACCTTC.